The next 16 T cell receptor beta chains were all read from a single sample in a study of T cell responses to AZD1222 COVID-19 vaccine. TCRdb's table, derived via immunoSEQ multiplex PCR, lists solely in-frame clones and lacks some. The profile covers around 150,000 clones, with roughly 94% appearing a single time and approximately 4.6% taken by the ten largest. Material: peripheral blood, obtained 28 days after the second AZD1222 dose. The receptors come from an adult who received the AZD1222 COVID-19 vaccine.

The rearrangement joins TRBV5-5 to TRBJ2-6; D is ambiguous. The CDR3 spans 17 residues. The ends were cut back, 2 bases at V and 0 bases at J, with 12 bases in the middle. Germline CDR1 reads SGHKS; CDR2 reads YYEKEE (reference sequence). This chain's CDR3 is CASSFRVGSSGANVLTF. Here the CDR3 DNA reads TGTGCCAGCAGCTTTCGGGTAGGAAGCTCTGGGGCCAACGTCCTGACTTTC.

The DNA for the CDR3 is TGTGCCAGCAGCACCGGAGATGCGGGAGGTACCTACAATGAGCAGTTCTTC. Translation: CASSTGDAGGTYNEQFF. The chain has TRBV5-4 and TRBJ2-1; 8 bases are a match to TRBD2. From germline, CDR1 is SGHNT and CDR2 YYREEE (reference sequence). V trimming: 4 bases; J trimming: 2 bases; junction bases outside the gene matches: 11. The CDR3 runs 17 residues.

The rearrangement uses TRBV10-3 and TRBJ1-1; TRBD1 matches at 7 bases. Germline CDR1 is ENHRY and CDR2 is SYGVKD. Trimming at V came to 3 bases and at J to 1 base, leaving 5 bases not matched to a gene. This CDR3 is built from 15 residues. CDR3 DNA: TGTGCCATCAGTGAAAGGGGGCCTTCGAACACTGAAGCTTTCTTT. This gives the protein CAISERGPSNTEAFF.

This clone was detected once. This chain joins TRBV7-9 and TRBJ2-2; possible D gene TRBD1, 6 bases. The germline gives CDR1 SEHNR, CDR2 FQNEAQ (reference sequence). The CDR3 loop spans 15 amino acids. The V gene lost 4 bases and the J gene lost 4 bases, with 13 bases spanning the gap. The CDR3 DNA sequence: TGTGCCAGCAGCTCCCGGACAGCGAGCACCGGGGAGCTGTTTTTT. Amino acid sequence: CASSSRTASTGELFF. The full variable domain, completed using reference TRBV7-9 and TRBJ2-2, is DTGVSQNPRHKITKRGQNVTFRCDPISEHNRLYWYRQTLGQGPEFLTYFQNEAQLEKSRLLSDRFSAERPKGSFSTLEIQRTEQGDSAMYLCASSSRTASTGELFFGEGSRLTVL.

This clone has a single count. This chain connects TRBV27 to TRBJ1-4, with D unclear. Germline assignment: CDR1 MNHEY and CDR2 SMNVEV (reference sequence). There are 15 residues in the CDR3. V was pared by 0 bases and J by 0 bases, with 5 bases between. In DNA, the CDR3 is TGTGCCAGCAGTTTATCGGAGGCAACTAATGAAAAACTGTTTTTT. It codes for CASSLSEATNEKLFF.

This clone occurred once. CDR3: CAWSQGDSGNTIYF. CDR3 DNA sequence: TGTGCCTGGAGTCAGGGTGACTCTGGAAACACCATATATTTT. The chain carries TRBV30 and TRBJ1-3, with a possible D match to TRBD1 (5 bases). V dropped 2 bases and J dropped 0 bases, with 8 bases sitting between them. Germline CDR1 reads GTSNPN; CDR2 reads SVGIG (reference sequence). The CDR3 has 14 residues.

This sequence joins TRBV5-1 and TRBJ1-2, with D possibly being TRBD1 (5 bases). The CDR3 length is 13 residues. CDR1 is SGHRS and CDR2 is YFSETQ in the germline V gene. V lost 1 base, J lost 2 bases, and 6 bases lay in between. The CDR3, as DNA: TGCGCCAGCAGCTTGCAGGGCAACTATGGCTACACCTTC. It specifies CASSLQGNYGYTF.

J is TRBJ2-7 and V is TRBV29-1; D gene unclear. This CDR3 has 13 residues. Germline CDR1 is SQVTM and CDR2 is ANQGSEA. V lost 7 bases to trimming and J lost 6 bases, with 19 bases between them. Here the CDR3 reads CSGRELHSGEQYF. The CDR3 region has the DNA TGCAGCGGTAGGGAACTACACTCGGGCGAGCAGTACTTC.

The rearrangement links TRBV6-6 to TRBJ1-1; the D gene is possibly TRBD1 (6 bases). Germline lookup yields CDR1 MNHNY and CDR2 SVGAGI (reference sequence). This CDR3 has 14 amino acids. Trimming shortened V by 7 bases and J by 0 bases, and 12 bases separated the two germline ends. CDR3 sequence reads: CASTIGQLNTEAFF. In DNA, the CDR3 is TGTGCCAGCACCATTGGACAGCTGAACACTGAAGCTTTCTTT.

The CDR3 DNA follows: TGTGCCAGCAGCTTGATATGGGGACTCCGCTACGAGCAGTACTTC. It codes for CASSLIWGLRYEQYF. V is TRBV5-5 and J is TRBJ2-7; D possibly corresponds to TRBD2 (6 bases). This CDR3 is 15 amino acids long. Trimming removed 1 base at V and 3 bases at J, with 14 bases between. In germline, CDR1 is SGHKS, CDR2 YYEKEE (reference sequence).

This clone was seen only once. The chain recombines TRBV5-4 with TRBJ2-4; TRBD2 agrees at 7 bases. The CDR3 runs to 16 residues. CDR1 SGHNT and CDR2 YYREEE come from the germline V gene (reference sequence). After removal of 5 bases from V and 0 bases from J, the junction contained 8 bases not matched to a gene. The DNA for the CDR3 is TGTGCCAGCAGTTCTGGCGGGGGATTAGCCAAAAACATTCAGTACTTC. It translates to CASSSGGGLAKNIQYF. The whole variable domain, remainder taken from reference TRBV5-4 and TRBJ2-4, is ETGVTQSPTHLIKTRGQQVTLRCSSQSGHNTVSWYQQALGQGPQFIFQYYREEENGRGNFPPRFSGLQFPNYSSELNVNALELDDSALYLCASSSGGGLAKNIQYFGAGTRLSVL.

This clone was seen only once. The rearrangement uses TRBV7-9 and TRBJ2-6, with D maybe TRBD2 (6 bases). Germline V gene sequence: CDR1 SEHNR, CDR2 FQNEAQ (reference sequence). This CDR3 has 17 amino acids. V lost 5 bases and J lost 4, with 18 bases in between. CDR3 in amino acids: CASSPRTGEAGANVLTF. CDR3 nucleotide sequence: TGTGCCAGCAGCCCACGGACGGGAGAGGCGGGGGCCAACGTCCTGACTTTC. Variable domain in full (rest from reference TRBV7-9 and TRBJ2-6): DTGVSQNPRHKITKRGQNVTFRCDPISEHNRLYWYRQTLGQGPEFLTYFQNEAQLEKSRLLSDRFSAERPKGSFSTLEIQRTEQGDSAMYLCASSPRTGEAGANVLTFGAGSRLTVL.

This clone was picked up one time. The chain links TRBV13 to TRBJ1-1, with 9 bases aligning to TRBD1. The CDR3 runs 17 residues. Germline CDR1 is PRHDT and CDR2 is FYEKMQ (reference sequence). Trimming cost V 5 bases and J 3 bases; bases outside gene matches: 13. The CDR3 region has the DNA TGTGCCAGCAGCCCCGAGTTCTTGGACAGGGGAGACACTGAAGCTTTCTTT. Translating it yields CASSPEFLDRGDTEAFF. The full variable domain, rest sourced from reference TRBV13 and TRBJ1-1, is AAGVIQSPRHLIKEKRETATLKCYPIPRHDTVYWYQQGPGQDPQFLISFYEKMQSDKGSIPDRFSAQQFSDYHSELNMSSLELGDSALYFCASSPEFLDRGDTEAFFGQGTRLTVV.

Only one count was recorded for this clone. CDR3 in amino acids: CASSPTGGVTDTQYF. The CDR3, as DNA: TGTGCCAGCAGCCCCACGGGCGGGGTTACAGATACGCAGTATTTT. J is TRBJ2-3 and V is TRBV28; the D gene is possibly TRBD2 (6 bases). Trimming cost V 6 bases and J 3 bases, with 16 bases left between them. Germline CDR1 reads MDHEN; CDR2 reads SYDVKM. The CDR3 consists of 15 residues.

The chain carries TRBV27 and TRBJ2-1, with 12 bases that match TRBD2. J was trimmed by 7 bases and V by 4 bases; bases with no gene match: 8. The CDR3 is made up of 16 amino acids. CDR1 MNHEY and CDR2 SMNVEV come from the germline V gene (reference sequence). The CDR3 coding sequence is TGTGCCAGCAGTTCCCCGGCTAGCGGGAGGGGGAATGAGCAGTTCTTC. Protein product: CASSSPASGRGNEQFF.

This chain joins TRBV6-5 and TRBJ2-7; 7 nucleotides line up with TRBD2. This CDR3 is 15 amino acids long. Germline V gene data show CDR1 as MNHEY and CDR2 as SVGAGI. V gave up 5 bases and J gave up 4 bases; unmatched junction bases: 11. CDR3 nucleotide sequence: TGTGCCAGCAGTCCACGTGGGGCGGGGGTTTACGAGCAGTACTTC. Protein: CASSPRGAGVYEQYF.